Listed below are T cell receptor beta chains from one sample, sequenced in a study of control samples from healthy donors and cancer patients. This table comes from immunoSEQ multiplex PCR, and its TCRdb copy is limited to in-frame clones, with some not included. The repertoire has about 140,000 clones, more than 90% of them found once; the top ten carry about 11%. The sample was blood. These TCRs come from a man aged 25 to 40 in good health. Both conserved end residues are part of each CDR3. Each record gives: J gene, clone size, V gene, D gene, CDR3 protein, CDR3 DNA. A D gene is named only where the DNA matches it firmly. Not all rows give a size; the values are once, few, many and, for expanded clones, a class.

J: TRBJ2-7; size: .; V: TRBV7-2; D: TRBD1; CDR3: CASSARDRGSYEQYF; DNA: TGTGCCAGCAGCGCCCGGGACAGGGGCTCCTACGAGCAGTACTTC
J: TRBJ1-2; size: .; V: TRBV7-9; D: .; CDR3: CASSLAQGNYGYTF; DNA: TGTGCCAGCAGCTTAGCGCAGGGAAACTATGGCTACACCTTC
J: TRBJ1-1; size: .; V: TRBV15; D: .; CDR3: CATSLGRSNTEAFF; DNA: TGTGCCACCAGCCTGGGACGGAGCAACACTGAAGCTTTCTTT
J: TRBJ2-1; size: .; V: TRBV20-1; D: TRBD2; CDR3: CSASGREVAYNEQFF; DNA: TGCAGTGCTAGTGGGCGGGAGGTGGCCTACAATGAGCAGTTCTTC
J: TRBJ1-3; size: .; V: TRBV4-2; D: .; CDR3: CASSQTLGGLVGNTIYF; DNA: TGTGCCAGCAGCCAAACCCTTGGGGGGCTTGTTGGAAACACCATATATTTT
J: TRBJ1-4; size: .; V: TRBV6-1; D: .; CDR3: CASSEVAGSGGFGEKLFF; DNA: TGTGCCAGCAGTGAAGTTGCCGGCAGTGGGGGGTTTGGCGAAAAACTGTTTTTT
J: TRBJ1-6; size: .; V: TRBV28; D: .; CDR3: CASSRGGARRSPLHF; DNA: TGTGCCAGCAGCCGCGGGGGGGCGAGGCGTTCACCCCTCCACTTT
J: TRBJ1-2; size: .; V: TRBV18; D: .; CDR3: CASSPRGDSGYTF; DNA: TGTGCCAGCTCACCACGGGGAGATAGCGGCTACACCTTC
J: TRBJ1-2; size: few; V: TRBV10-2; D: .; CDR3: CASSRQPGEGYTF; DNA: TGCGCCAGCAGTCGACAGCCTGGAGAGGGCTACACCTTC
J: TRBJ2-5; size: .; V: TRBV10-3; D: .; CDR3: CAISAGETQYF; DNA: TGTGCCATCAGTGCGGGAGAGACCCAGTACTTC
J: TRBJ2-7; size: .; V: TRBV19; D: .; CDR3: CASTVGGGYEQYF; DNA: TGTGCCAGTACCGTGGGGGGCGGCTACGAGCAGTACTTC
J: TRBJ1-6; size: .; V: TRBV10-3; D: TRBD1; CDR3: CAIGDRLNSPLHF; DNA: TGTGCCATCGGGGACAGGTTGAATTCACCCCTCCACTTT
J: TRBJ1-5; size: .; V: TRBV4-2; D: .; CDR3: CASSQDTGNPPQHF; DNA: TGTGCCAGCAGCCAAGACACGGGGAATCCGCCCCAGCATTTT
J: TRBJ2-7; size: .; V: TRBV28; D: .; CDR3: CASSLQGGEQYF; DNA: TGTGCCAGCAGTTTACAGGGCGGGGAGCAGTACTTC
J: TRBJ2-7; size: .; V: TRBV7-2; D: .; CDR3: CASRKDSYYNYEQYF; DNA: TGTGCCAGCAGGAAAGACAGCTATTACAACTACGAGCAGTACTTC
J: TRBJ2-5; size: .; V: TRBV11-2; D: .; CDR3: CASSFGNQETQYF; DNA: TGTGCCAGCAGCTTCGGGAACCAAGAGACCCAGTACTTC
J: TRBJ1-2; size: .; V: TRBV7-2; D: .; CDR3: CASSFGINYGYTF; DNA: TGTGCCAGCAGCTTTGGCATTAACTATGGCTACACCTTC
J: TRBJ1-2; size: .; V: TRBV12-3/TRBV12-4; D: TRBD1; CDR3: CASSPRTGGRYTF; DNA: TGTGCCAGCAGCCCTCGGACAGGGGGTCGCTACACCTTC
J: TRBJ2-3; size: .; V: TRBV30; D: .; CDR3: CAWGPDTQYF; DNA: TGTGCCTGGGGTCCAGATACGCAGTATTTT
J: TRBJ1-2; size: .; V: TRBV10-3; D: .; CDR3: CAISESVRVGSNYGYTF; DNA: TGTGCCATCAGTGAGTCCGTCAGGGTGGGTTCTAACTATGGCTACACCTTC
J: TRBJ2-6; size: .; V: TRBV28; D: TRBD1; CDR3: CASSFSGTGFSGANVLTF; DNA: TGTGCCAGCAGTTTTTCCGGGACAGGGTTTTCTGGGGCCAACGTCCTGACTTTC
J: TRBJ1-1; size: .; V: TRBV5-8; D: TRBD1; CDR3: CASSAQGGTEAFF; DNA: TGTGCCAGCAGCGCTCAGGGGGGCACTGAAGCTTTCTTT
J: TRBJ1-5; size: .; V: TRBV10-1; D: .; CDR3: CASRTPLRNRESYQPQHF; DNA: TGCGCCAGCAGAACCCCCCTCCGGAACAGGGAATCCTATCAGCCCCAGCATTTT
J: TRBJ2-2; size: .; V: TRBV6-4; D: .; CDR3: CASSEGAAGELFF; DNA: TGTGCCAGCAGTGAAGGGGCAGCCGGGGAGCTGTTTTTT
J: TRBJ2-7; size: .; V: TRBV7-2; D: TRBD1; CDR3: CASSLTGTGSSYEQYF; DNA: TGTGCCAGCAGCCTAACCGGGACAGGTAGCTCCTACGAGCAGTACTTC